The entry that follows covers one T cell receptor beta chain sequence. Its target antigen remains unknown. Base qualities are missing; no much larger clone stands one base away. Ficoll-Paque density gradient centrifugation was the method used to isolate PBMCs. This sample was sequenced with an Illumina NovaSeq 6000. TCRalpha and TCRbeta cDNA libraries were constructed by 5'RACE with constant-segment primers, with sample barcodes and unique molecular identifiers being introduced. Trizol reagent was used to extract RNA from every sample. Amplification of the libraries took two PCR steps, and the second step added a second sample barcode plus Illumina TruSeq adapters. Libraries were sequenced on an Illumina NovaSeq with 2 x 150 bp paired-end reads. From the authors' description of their analysis: With migec v1.2.7, reads were demultiplexed and then collapsed into UMI-guided consensus sequences. Using mixcr v2.1.11, UMI consensuses were aligned to TRA and TRB V and J templates and then assembled into clonotypes. Expanded or contracted clonotypes were those called significant by both edgeR and NoisET, with noise models trained on biological replicates. For edgeR calls, the cutoffs were a false discovery rate-adjusted p below 0.01 and a log2 fold-change threshold of 1. As an exploratory analysis of dynamics, PCA with hierarchical clustering was applied to max-normalized trajectories of the 1000 most abundant clonotypes. The CD4 or CD8 phenotype of responding clones was assigned using the separately sequenced CD4+ and CD8+ repertoires. TCRdb itself trimmed the public reads at Q25 with fastp, ran MiXCR and retained productive beta chains. Entries that share a CDR3 protein sequence are merged under the most common genes and DNA. TCRdb's processing, not the authors' own work, is the source of the V and J calls. For this sample the table gives about 90,000 distinct CDR3 sequences, of which approximately 13% were detected only once. Approximately 26% of the sample belongs to the ten largest clones.

V lost 3 bases and J lost 5 bases; the stretch between them is 5 bases long. The CDR3, cysteine through phenylalanine, is 12 amino acids long. Here the CDR3 DNA is all that survives: 36 bases in frame from base 1. This sample was included in a study of T-cell memory formation after mild COVID-19 (dated by TCRdb to the early 2020s). At the level of the whole study: Most TCR sequence clusters were specific to one of the two donors. In a couple of donors, T-cell clones that expanded and contracted after mild COVID-19 were followed by sequencing TCRalpha and TCRbeta repertoires longitudinally. The cohort was made up of two young adult volunteers, one female and one male, who were previously healthy. Results and caveats for the whole study, not just this receptor: Clones contracting from day 15 to 85 had balanced CD4/CD8 phenotypes, while a second wave expanding from day 15 to 37 was biased towards CD4+. Contracting CD4+ clones appeared mostly in the CM and EM memory subsets, whereas CD8+ clones were enriched in EMRA. Whether the second-wave clones peaking on day 37 were SARS-CoV-2 specific was not confirmed. Some responding clones were detected in pre-infection memory, which suggested that pre-existing cross-reactive memory T cells had joined the SARS-CoV-2 response. Only a couple of mild cases were covered by the study, and larger cohorts that include severe cases with pre-infection samples were considered necessary.

Specimen: PBMCs or a T cell subset sorted from them (not recorded which). The sequence derives from an adult woman who had mild COVID-19 (a few samples of this study predate the infection). The sample titles of this study are shuffled in the database, so cell type and time point are left out; the donor was told from shared clones. The chain couples TRBV12-3 or TRBV12-4 to TRBJ1-5; the D gene remains uncertain. The CDR3 in this case is CASSLEDQPQHF. The DNA sequence reads TGTGCCAGCAGTTTGGAGGATCAGCCCCAGCATTTT.